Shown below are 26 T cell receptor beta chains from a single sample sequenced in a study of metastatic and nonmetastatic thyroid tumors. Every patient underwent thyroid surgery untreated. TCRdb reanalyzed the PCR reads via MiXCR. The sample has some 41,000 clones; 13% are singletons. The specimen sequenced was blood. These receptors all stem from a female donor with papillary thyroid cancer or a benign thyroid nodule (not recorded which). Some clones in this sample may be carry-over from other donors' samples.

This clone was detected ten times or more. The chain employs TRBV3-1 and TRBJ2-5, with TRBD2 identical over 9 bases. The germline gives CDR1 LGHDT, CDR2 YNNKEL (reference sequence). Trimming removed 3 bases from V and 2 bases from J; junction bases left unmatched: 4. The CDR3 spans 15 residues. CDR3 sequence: CASSHILAGQETQYF. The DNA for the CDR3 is TGTGCCAGCAGCCATATTCTAGCGGGGCAAGAGACCCAGTACTTC.

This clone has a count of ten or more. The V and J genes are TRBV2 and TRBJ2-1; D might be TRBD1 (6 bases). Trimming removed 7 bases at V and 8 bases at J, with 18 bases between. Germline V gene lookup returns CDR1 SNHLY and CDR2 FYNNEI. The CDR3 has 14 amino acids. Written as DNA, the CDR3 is TGTGCCAGCAAGTGGACAGACGTTTGGGATGAGCAGTTCTTC. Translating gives CASKWTDVWDEQFF.

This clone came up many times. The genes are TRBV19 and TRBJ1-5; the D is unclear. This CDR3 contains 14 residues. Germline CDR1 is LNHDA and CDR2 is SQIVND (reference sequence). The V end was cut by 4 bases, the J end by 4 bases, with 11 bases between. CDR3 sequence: CASSKSHRNQPQHF. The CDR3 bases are TGTGCCAGTAGTAAATCGCACAGAAATCAGCCCCAGCATTTT. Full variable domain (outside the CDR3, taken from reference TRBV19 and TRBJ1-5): DGGITQSPKYLFRKEGQNVTLSCEQNLNHDAMYWYRQDPGQGLRLIYYSQIVNDFQKGDIAEGYSVSREKKESFPLTVTSAQKNPTAFYLCASSKSHRNQPQHFGDGTRLSIL.

The CDR3 bases are TGCAGTGCTAGAGAAGGGGCGTGGGGAAACACCATATATTTT. It is translated as CSAREGAWGNTIYF. The rearrangement joins TRBV20-1 to TRBJ1-3; a possible D gene is TRBD1 (5 bases). Germline V lookup: CDR1 DFQATT, CDR2 SNEGSKA (reference sequence). Deletions cut 0 bases from V and 4 bases from J, with 10 bases between. The CDR3 is made up of 14 amino acids.

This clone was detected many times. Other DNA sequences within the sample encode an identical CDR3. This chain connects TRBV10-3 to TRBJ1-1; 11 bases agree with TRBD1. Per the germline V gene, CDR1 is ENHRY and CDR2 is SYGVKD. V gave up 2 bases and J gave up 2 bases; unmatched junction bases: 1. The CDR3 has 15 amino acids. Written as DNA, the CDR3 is TGTGCCATCAGTGAGGGGACAGGGGGAAACACTGAAGCTTTCTTT. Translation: CAISEGTGGNTEAFF.

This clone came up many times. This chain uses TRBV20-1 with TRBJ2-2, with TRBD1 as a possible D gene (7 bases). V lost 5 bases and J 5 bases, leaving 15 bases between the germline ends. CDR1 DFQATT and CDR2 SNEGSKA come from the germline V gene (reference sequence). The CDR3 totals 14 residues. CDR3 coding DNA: TGCAGTGCTTACCGACAGGGAGGAACCGGGGAGCTGTTTTTT. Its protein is CSAYRQGGTGELFF.

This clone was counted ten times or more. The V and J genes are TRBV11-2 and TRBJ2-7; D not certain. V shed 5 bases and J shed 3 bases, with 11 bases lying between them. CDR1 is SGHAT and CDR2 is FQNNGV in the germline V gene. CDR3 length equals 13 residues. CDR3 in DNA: TGTGCCAGCAGCATCGGGTCGGACTACGAGCAGTACTTC. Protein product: CASSIGSDYEQYF. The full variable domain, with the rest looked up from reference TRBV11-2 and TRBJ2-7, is EAGVAQSPRYKIIEKRQSVAFWCNPISGHATLYWYQQILGQGPKLLIQFQNNGVVDDSQLPKDRFSAERLKGVDSTLKIQPAKLEDSAVYLCASSIGSDYEQYFGPGTRLTVT.

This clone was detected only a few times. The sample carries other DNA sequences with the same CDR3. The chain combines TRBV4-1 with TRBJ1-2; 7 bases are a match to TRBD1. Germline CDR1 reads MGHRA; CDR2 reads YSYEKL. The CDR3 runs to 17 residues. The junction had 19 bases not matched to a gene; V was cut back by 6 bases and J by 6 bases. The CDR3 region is CASSQIQQGEVSNGYTF. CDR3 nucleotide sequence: TGCGCCAGCAGTCAAATTCAGCAGGGGGAAGTATCTAATGGCTACACCTTC.

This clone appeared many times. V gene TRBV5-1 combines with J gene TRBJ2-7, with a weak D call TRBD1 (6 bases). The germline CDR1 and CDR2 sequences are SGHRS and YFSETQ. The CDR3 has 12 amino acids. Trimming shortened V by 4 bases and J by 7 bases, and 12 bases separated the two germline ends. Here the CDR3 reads CASSIQGDEQYF. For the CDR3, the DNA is TGCGCCAGCAGCATACAGGGCGATGAGCAGTACTTC.

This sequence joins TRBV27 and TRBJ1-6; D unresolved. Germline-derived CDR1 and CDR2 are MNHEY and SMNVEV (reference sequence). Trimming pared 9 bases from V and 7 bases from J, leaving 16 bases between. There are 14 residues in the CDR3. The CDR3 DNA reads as TGTGCCAGTATTTCGCAGGCAAAGAATTCACCCCTCCACTTT. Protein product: CASISQAKNSPLHF.

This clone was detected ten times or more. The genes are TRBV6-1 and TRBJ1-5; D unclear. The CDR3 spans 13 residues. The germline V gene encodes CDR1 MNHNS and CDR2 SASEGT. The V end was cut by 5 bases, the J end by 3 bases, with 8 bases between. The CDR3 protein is CASSKDFNQPQHF. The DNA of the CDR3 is TGTGCCAGCAGTAAGGATTTCAATCAGCCCCAGCATTTT.

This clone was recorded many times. The CDR3 nucleotides are TGTGCCAGCAGCTTAGCCGTGGGGAGAGACGGCTACACCTTC. Translated, it gives CASSLAVGRDGYTF. This rearrangement joins TRBV7-8 to TRBJ1-2, with D unresolved. Germline loops: CDR1 SGHVS, CDR2 FQNEAQ. The CDR3 covers 14 residues. V dropped 0 bases and J dropped 8 bases, with 13 bases sitting between them.

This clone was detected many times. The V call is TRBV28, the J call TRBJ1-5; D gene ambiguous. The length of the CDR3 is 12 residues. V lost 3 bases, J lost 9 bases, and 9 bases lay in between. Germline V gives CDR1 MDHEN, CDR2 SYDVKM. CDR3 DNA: TGTGCCAGCAGTTTGGGAGTTCCGCCCCAGCATTTT. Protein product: CASSLGVPPQHF.

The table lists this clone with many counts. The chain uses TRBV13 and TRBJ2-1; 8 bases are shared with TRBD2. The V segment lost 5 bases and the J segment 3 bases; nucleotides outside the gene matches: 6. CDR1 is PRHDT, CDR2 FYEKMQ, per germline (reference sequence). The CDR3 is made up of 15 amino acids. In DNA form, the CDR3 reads TGTGCCAGCAGCGATCGGGAGGGTGGCTACAATGAGCAGTTCTTC. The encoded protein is CASSDREGGYNEQFF.

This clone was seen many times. The CDR3 is CASSQNRLALTDTQYF. In DNA, the CDR3 is TGCGCCAGCAGCCAAAACCGACTAGCCCTCACAGATACGCAGTATTTT. The rearrangement uses TRBV4-1 and TRBJ2-3, with 7 nucleotides matching TRBD2. V dropped 2 bases and J dropped 2; count of bases not matched to a gene: 7. Germline V lookup: CDR1 MGHRA, CDR2 YSYEKL. The CDR3 is made up of 16 amino acids.

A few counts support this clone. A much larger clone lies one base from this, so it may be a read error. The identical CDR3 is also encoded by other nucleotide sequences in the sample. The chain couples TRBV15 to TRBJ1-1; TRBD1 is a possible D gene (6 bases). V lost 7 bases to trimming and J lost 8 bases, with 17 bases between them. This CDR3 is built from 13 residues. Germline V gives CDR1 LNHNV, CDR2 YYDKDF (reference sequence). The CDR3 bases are TGTGCCACCACTCTGACAAGGGGGGCCGAAGCTTTCTTT. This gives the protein CATTLTRGAEAFF.

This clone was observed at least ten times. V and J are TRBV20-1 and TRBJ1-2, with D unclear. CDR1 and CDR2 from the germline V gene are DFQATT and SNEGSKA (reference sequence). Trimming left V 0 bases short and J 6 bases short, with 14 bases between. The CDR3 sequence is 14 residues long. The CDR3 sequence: CSAREEVSWDGYTF. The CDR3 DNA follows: TGCAGTGCTAGAGAGGAAGTAAGCTGGGATGGCTACACCTTC.

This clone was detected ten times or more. The CDR3 DNA sequence: TGTGCCAGCCGCCTTATGCCAGATACGCAGTATTTT. It specifies CASRLMPDTQYF. The chain uses TRBV2 and TRBJ2-3; the D is unclear. V lost 8 bases to trimming and J lost 4 bases, with 10 bases between them. Germline V gene lookup returns CDR1 SNHLY and CDR2 FYNNEI. CDR3 length: 12 amino acids.

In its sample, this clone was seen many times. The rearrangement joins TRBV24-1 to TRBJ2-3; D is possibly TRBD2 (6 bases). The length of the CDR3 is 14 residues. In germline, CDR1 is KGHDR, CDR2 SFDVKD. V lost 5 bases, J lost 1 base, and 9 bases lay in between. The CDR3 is CATSVGSGTDTQYF. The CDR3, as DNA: TGTGCCACCAGTGTCGGGAGCGGCACAGATACGCAGTATTTT.

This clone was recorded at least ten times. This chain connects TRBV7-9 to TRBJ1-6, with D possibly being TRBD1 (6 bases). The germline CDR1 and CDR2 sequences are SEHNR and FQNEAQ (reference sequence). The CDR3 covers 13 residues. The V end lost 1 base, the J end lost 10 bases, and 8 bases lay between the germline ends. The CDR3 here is CASSLEGGSPLHF. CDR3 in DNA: TGTGCCAGCAGCTTAGAGGGGGGATCACCCCTCCACTTT. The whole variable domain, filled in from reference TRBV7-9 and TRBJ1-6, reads DTGVSQNPRHKITKRGQNVTFRCDPISEHNRLYWYRQTLGQGPEFLTYFQNEAQLEKSRLLSDRFSAERPKGSFSTLEIQRTEQGDSAMYLCASSLEGGSPLHFGNGTRLTVT.

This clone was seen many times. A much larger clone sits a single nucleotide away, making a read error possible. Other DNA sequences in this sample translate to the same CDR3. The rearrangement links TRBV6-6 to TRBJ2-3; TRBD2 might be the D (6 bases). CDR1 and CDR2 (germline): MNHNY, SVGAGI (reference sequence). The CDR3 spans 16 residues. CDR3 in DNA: TGTGCCAGCAGCTACTCGCGGGACTCCCTCGGAGATACGCAGTATTTT. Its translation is CASSYSRDSLGDTQYF.

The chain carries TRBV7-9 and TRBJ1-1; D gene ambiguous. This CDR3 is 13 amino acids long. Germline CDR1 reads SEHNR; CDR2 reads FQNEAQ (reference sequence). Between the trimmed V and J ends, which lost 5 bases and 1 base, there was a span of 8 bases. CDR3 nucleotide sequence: TGTGCCAGCAGCGTAGACGGGAACACTGAAGCTTTCTTT. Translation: CASSVDGNTEAFF.

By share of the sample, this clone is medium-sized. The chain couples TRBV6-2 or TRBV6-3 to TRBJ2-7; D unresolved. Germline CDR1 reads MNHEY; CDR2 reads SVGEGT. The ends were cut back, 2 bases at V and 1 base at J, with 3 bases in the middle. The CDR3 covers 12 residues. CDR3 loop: CASSYRSYEQYF. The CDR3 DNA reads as TGTGCCAGCAGTTACAGGTCCTACGAGCAGTACTTC.

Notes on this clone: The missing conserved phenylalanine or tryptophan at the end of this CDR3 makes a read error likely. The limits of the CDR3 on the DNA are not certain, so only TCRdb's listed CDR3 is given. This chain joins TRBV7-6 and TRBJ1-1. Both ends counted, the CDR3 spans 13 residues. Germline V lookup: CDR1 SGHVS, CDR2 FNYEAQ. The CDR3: CASSSMENTESFL.

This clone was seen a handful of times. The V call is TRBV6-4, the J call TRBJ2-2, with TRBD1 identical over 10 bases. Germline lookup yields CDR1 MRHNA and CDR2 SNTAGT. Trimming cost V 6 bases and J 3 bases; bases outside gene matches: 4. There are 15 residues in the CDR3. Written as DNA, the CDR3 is TGTGCCAGCAGCAGACAGGGGGCGGACACCGGGGAGCTGTTTTTT. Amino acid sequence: CASSRQGADTGELFF.

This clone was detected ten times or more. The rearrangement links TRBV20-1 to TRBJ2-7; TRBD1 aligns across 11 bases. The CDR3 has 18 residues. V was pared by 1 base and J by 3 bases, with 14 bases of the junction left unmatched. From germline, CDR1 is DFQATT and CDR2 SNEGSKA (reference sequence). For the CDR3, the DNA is TGCAGTGCTAGAGTCGACGGGGAACCTGGGACAGGGGGCTACGAGCAGTACTTC. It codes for CSARVDGEPGTGGYEQYF.